The present T cell receptor (beta chain) was sequenced within a study of cytomegalovirus exposure and HLA in healthy donors. Study-level points and caveats: On later analysis, the bulk of CMV-associated TCR beta chains appeared to be HLA-restricted.

PCR involved 60 Vbeta and 13 Jbeta primers. Sequenced by immunoSEQ multiplex PCR; TCRdb stores in-frame clones only, minus some. The table has approximately 120,000 clones, 70% to 80% seen once. In regard to this clone: What it binds is not known.

The TCR originated in a man aged 30-40 years in good health and CMV-seronegative. Sequencing was done on a sample of PBMCs.

CDR3 nucleotides: TGTGCCAGCAGCCCCCTTGTACCAGGAGGCGGGGAGCTGTTTTTT. Protein: CASSPLVPGGGELFF. This chain joins TRBV7-8 and TRBJ2-2; a weak D match, TRBD2 (5 bases). Germline lookup yields CDR1 SGHVS and CDR2 FQNEAQ. The CDR3 has 15 residues. The ends were cut back, 5 bases at V and 7 bases at J, with 17 bases in the middle.